This TCR beta chain is from a study of blood T cells in healthy people across ages. Many counts were recorded for this clonotype. In terms of origin and age, donors were healthy Caucasian individuals from Russia aged 6 to 90. Primers used in a second PCR of roughly 6 to 12 cycles were a sample-barcoded 5' primer and a J-beta primer mix. TCRdb re-analysed the 5' RACE reads in MiXCR, keeping a single row per CDR3 protein. The data hold approximately 900,000 distinct CDR3 sequences, with about 29% observed a single time. Germline V gene data show CDR1 as MNHEY and CDR2 as SMNVEV (reference sequence). Trimming cost V 6 bases and J 0 bases, with 12 bases left between them. The CDR3 spans 14 residues. These same records also appear under a second study, on T cells of mothers and their children. That report notes: In unrelated and related pairs, TCR recombination output is shaped in a similar way by thymic selection.

The chain joins TRBV27 to TRBJ2-7; perhaps D is TRBD1 or TRBD2 (5 bases each). The sequenced sample consisted of blood. The TCR comes from a woman aged 40 to 50 in good health. CDR3 DNA sequence: TGTGCCAGCAGGGGGTGGGGGAGCTCCTACGAGCAGTACTTC. Translated, it gives CASRGWGSSYEQYF.